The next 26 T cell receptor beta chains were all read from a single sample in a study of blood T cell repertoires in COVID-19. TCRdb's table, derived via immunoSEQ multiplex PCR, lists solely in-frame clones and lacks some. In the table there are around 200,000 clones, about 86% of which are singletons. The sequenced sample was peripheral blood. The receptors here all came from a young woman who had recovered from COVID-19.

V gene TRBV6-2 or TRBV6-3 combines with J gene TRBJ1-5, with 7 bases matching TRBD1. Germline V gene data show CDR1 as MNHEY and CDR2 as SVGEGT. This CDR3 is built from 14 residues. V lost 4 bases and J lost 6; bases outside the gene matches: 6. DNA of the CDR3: TGTGCCAGCAGTTTCACAGGGGCTGGTCAGCCCCAGCATTTT. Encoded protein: CASSFTGAGQPQHF.

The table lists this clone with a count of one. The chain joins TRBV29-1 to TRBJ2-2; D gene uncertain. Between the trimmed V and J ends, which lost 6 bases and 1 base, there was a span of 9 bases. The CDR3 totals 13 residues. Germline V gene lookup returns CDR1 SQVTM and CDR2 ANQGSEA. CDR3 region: CSVAVGNTGELFF. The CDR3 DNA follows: TGCAGCGTGGCGGTTGGGAACACCGGGGAGCTGTTTTTT.

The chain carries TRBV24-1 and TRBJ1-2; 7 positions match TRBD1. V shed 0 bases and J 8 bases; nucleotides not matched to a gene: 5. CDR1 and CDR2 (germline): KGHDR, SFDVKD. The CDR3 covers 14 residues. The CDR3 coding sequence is TGTGCCACCAGTGATTTGGAAGGGGGCCTCGGCTACACCTTC. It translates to CATSDLEGGLGYTF.

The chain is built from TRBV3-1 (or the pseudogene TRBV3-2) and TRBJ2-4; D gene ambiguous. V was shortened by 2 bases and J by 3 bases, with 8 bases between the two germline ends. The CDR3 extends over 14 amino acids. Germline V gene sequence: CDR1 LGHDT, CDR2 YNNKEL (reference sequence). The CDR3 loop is CASSQKGVKNIQYF. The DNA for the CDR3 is TGTGCCAGCAGCCAAAAAGGAGTCAAAAACATTCAGTACTTC.

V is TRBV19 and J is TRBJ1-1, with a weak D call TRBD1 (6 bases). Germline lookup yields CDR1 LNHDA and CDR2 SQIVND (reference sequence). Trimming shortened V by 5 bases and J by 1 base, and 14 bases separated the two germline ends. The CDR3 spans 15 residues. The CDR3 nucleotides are TGTGCCAGTAGTGAACAGGGTGGGACGAACACTGAAGCTTTCTTT. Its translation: CASSEQGGTNTEAFF. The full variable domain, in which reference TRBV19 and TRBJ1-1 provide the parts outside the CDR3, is DGGITQSPKYLFRKEGQNVTLSCEQNLNHDAMYWYRQDPGQGLRLIYYSQIVNDFQKGDIAEGYSVSREKKESFPLTVTSAQKNPTAFYLCASSEQGGTNTEAFFGQGTRLTVV.

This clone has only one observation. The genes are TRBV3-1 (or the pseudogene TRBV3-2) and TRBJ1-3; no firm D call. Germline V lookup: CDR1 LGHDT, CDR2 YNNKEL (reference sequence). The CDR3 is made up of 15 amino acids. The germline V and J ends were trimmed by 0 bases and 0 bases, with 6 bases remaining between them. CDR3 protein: CASSQDRSSGNTIYF. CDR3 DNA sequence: TGTGCCAGCAGCCAAGATCGGAGCTCTGGAAACACCATATATTTT.

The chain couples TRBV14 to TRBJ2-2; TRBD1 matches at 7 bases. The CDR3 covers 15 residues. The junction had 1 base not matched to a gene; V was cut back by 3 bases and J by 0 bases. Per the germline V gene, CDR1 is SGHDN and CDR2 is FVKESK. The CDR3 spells CASSQGQSNTGELFF. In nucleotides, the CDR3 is TGTGCCAGCAGCCAGGGACAGTCGAACACCGGGGAGCTGTTTTTT.

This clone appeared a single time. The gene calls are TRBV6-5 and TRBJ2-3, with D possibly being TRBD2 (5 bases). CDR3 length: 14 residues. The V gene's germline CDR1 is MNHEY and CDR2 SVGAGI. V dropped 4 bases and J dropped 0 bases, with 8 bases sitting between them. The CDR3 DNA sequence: TGTGCCAGCAGTTTGCGGGTGAGCACAGATACGCAGTATTTT. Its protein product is CASSLRVSTDTQYF.

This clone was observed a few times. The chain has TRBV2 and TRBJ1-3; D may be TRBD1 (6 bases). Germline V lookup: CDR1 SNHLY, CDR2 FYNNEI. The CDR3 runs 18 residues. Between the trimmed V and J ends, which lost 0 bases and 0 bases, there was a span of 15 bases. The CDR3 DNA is TGTGCCAGCAGTGAAGCGCTTTGGACAGTCCTCTCTGGAAACACCATATATTTT. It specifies CASSEALWTVLSGNTIYF.

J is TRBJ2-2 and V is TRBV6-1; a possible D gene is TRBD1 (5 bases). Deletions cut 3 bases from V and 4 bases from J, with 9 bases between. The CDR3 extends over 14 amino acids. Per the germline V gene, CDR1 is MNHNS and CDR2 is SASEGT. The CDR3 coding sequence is TGTGCCAGCAGTGAGGGGCGTTTCACCGGGGAGCTGTTTTTT. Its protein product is CASSEGRFTGELFF.

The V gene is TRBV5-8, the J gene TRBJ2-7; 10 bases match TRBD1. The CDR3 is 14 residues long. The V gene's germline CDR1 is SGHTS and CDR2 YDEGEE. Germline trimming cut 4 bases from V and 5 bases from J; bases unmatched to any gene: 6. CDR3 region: CASSHRTGGNEQYV. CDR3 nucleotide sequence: TGTGCCAGCAGCCACCGGACAGGGGGGAACGAGCAGTACGTC.

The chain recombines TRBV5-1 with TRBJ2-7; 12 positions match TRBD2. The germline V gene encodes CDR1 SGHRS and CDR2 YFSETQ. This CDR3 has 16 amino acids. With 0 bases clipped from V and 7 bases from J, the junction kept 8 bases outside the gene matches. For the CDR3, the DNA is TGCGCCAGCAGCTTGGAGGGGACTAGCGGGTTTGGGGAGCAGTACTTC. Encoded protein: CASSLEGTSGFGEQYF.

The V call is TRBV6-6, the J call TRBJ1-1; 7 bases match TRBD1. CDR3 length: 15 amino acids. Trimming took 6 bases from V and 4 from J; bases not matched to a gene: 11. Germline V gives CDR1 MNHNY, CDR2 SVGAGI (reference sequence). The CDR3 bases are TGTGCCAGCAGACCACCCGGAACAGGGGTCACTGAAGCTTTCTTT. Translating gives CASRPPGTGVTEAFF.

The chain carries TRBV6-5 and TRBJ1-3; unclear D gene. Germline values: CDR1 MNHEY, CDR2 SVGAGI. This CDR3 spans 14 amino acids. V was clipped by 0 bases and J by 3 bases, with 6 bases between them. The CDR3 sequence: CASSYSIVGNTIYF. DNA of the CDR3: TGTGCCAGCAGTTACTCGATAGTTGGAAACACCATATATTTT.

The CDR3 loop reads CASNELAGGNEQFF. CDR3 coding DNA: TGTGCCAGCAACGAACTAGCGGGAGGTAATGAGCAGTTCTTC. The chain carries TRBV3-1 (or the pseudogene TRBV3-2) and TRBJ2-1; 12 bases agree with TRBD2. The CDR3 is 14 amino acids. CDR1 is LGHDT and CDR2 is YNNKEL in the germline V gene (reference sequence). With V trimmed by 7 bases and J by 7 bases, 5 bases remained unmatched.

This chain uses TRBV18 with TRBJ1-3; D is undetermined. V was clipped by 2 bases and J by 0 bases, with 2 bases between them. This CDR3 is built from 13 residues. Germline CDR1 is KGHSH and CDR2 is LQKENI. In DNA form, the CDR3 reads TGTGCCAGCTCACCATACTCTGGAAACACCATATATTTT. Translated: CASSPYSGNTIYF.

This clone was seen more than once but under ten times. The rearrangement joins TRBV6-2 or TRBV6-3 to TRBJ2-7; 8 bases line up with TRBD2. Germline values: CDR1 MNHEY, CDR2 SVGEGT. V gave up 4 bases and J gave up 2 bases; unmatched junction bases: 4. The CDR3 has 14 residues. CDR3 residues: CASSFTSGPYEQYV. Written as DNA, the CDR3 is TGTGCCAGCAGTTTCACTAGCGGTCCCTACGAGCAGTACGTC.

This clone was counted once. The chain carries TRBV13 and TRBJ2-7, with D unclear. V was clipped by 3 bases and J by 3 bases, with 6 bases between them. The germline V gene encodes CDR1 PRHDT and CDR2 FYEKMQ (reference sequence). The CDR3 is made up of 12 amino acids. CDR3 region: CASSLSSYEQYF. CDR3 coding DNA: TGTGCCAGCAGCTTGTCCAGCTACGAGCAGTACTTC. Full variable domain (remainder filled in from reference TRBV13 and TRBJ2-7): AAGVIQSPRHLIKEKRETATLKCYPIPRHDTVYWYQQGPGQDPQFLISFYEKMQSDKGSIPDRFSAQQFSDYHSELNMSSLELGDSALYFCASSLSSYEQYFGPGTRLTVT.

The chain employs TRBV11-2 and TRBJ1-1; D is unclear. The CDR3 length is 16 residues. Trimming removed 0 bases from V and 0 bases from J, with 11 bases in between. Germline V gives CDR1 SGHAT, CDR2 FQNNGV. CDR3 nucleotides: TGTGCCAGCAGCTTAGAAACATTTTCCATGAACACTGAAGCTTTCTTT. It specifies CASSLETFSMNTEAFF. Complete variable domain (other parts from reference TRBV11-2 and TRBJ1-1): EAGVAQSPRYKIIEKRQSVAFWCNPISGHATLYWYQQILGQGPKLLIQFQNNGVVDDSQLPKDRFSAERLKGVDSTLKIQPAKLEDSAVYLCASSLETFSMNTEAFFGQGTRLTVV.

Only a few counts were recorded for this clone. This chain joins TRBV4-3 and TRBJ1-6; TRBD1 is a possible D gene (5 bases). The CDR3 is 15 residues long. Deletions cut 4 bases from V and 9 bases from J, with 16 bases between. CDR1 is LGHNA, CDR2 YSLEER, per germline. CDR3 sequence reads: CASSPSGGSSSPLHF. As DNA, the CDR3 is TGCGCCAGCAGCCCTTCCGGGGGGTCCAGTTCACCCCTCCACTTT.

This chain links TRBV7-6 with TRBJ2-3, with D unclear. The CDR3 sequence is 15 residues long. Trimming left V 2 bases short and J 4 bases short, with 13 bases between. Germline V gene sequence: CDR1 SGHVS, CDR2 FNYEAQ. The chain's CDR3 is CASSLMPGLPDTQYF. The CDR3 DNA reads TGTGCCAGCAGCTTAATGCCTGGGCTTCCAGATACGCAGTATTTT.

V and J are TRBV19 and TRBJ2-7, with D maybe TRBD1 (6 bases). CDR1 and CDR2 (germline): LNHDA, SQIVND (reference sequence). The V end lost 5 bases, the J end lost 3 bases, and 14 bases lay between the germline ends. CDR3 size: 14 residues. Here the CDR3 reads CASSPGVGGYEQYF. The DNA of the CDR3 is TGTGCCAGTAGTCCCGGAGTAGGGGGCTACGAGCAGTACTTC. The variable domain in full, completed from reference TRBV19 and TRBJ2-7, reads DGGITQSPKYLFRKEGQNVTLSCEQNLNHDAMYWYRQDPGQGLRLIYYSQIVNDFQKGDIAEGYSVSREKKESFPLTVTSAQKNPTAFYLCASSPGVGGYEQYFGPGTRLTVT.

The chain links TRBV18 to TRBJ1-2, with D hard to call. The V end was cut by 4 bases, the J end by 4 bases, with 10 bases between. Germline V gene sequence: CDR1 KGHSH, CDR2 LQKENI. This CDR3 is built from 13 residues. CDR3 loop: CASSRSEGYGYTF. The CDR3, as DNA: TGTGCCAGCTCACGGTCAGAGGGCTATGGCTACACCTTC. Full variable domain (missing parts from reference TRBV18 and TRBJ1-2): NAGVMQNPRHLVRRRGQEARLRCSPMKGHSHVYWYRQLPEEGLKFMVYLQKENIIDESGMPKERFSAEFPKEGPSILRIQQVVRGDSAAYFCASSRSEGYGYTFGSGTRLTVV.

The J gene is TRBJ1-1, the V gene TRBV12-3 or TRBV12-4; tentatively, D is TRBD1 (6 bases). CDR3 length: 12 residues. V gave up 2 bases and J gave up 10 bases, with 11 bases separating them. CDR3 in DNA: TGTGCCAGCAGTTTAAGGGGGTTAGGAGCTTTCTTT. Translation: CASSLRGLGAFF.

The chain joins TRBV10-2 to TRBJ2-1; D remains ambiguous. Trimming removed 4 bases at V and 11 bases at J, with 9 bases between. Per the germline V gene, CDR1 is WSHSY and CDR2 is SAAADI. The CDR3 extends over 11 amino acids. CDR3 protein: CASSVWAQQFF. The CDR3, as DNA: TGCGCCAGCAGTGTTTGGGCACAGCAGTTCTTC.

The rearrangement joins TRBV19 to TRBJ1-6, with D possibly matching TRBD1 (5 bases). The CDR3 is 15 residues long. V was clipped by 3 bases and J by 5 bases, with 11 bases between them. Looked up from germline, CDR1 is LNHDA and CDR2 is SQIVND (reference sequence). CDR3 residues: CASSMETANNSPLHF. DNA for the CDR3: TGTGCCAGTAGTATGGAGACAGCCAATAATTCACCCCTCCACTTT.